Listed here are 4 T cell receptor beta chains from one sample, sequenced in a study of beta chain features in type 1 diabetes. The isolated RNA, all of it, was reverse transcribed, so expressed TCRB transcripts were what got sequenced. The method was immunoSEQ multiplex PCR; TCRdb's version includes in-frame clones alone and lacks a portion of them. This table has fewer than 250,000 clones, over 9.5% appearing once. Sequences were obtained from naive CD4+ T cells from blood. These receptors were obtained from a woman between 18 and 29 years old in good health.

This clone came up many times. The chain carries TRBV7-9 and TRBJ2-3; 10 nucleotides line up with TRBD1. J gave up 3 bases and V 5 bases, and 5 bases lay outside the gene matches. Germline CDR1 reads SEHNR; CDR2 reads FQNEAQ (reference sequence). CDR3 length: 15 residues. This chain's CDR3 is CASSLRTGGTDTQYF. CDR3 DNA sequence: TGTGCCAGCAGCCTCCGGACAGGGGGGACAGATACGCAGTATTTT. Looking up the rest from reference TRBV7-9 and TRBJ2-3 gives the full variable domain: DTGVSQNPRHKITKRGQNVTFRCDPISEHNRLYWYRQTLGQGPEFLTYFQNEAQLEKSRLLSDRFSAERPKGSFSTLEIQRTEQGDSAMYLCASSLRTGGTDTQYFGPGTRLTVL.

A few counts support this clone. The gene calls are TRBV5-1 and TRBJ2-1, with D possibly matching TRBD2 (5 bases). The germline CDR1 and CDR2 sequences are SGHRS and YFSETQ. V was clipped by 1 base and J by 3 bases, with 11 bases between them. This CDR3 is 15 amino acids long. CDR3 sequence reads: CASSLPPGSYNEQFF. As DNA, the CDR3 is TGCGCCAGCAGCTTGCCCCCGGGAAGCTACAATGAGCAGTTCTTC. The variable domain in full, completed from reference TRBV5-1 and TRBJ2-1, reads KAGVTQTPRYLIKTRGQQVTLSCSPISGHRSVSWYQQTPGQGLQFLFEYFSETQRNKGNFPGRFSGRQFSNSRSEMNVSTLELGDSALYLCASSLPPGSYNEQFFGPGTRLTVL.

The rearrangement joins TRBV6-5 to TRBJ2-7; possible D gene TRBD1, 5 bases. This CDR3 has 11 residues. Germline CDR1 MNHEY, CDR2 SVGAGI. Between the trimmed V and J ends, which lost 8 bases and 3 bases, there was a span of 8 bases. Here the CDR3 DNA reads TGTGCCAGCGCTCAGGGCTACGAGCAGTACTTC. It is translated as CASAQGYEQYF.

V is TRBV14 and J is TRBJ2-2; no definite D call. The CDR3 is 16 residues long. From germline, CDR1 is SGHDN and CDR2 FVKESK. Trimming shortened V by 6 bases and J by 1 base, and 15 bases separated the two germline ends. The DNA for the CDR3 is TGTGCCAGCAGTCCAATATCGCGGATGAACACCGGGGAGCTGTTTTTT. Translation gives CASSPISRMNTGELFF.